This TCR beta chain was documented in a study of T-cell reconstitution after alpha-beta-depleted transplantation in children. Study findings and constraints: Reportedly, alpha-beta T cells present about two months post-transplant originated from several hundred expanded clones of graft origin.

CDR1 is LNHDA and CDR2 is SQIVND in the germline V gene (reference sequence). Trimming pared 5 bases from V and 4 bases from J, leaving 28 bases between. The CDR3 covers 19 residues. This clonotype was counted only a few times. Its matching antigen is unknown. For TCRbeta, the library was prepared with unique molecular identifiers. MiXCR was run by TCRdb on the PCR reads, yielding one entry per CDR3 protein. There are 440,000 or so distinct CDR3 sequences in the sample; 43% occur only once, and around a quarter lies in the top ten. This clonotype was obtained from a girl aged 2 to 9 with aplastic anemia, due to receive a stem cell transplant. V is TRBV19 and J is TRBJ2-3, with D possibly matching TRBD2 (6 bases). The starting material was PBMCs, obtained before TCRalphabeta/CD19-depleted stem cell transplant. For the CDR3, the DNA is TGTGCCAGTAGTCTAAAGATCCCCTGGGTGGGGGGATCATCAGATACGCAGTATTTT. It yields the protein CASSLKIPWVGGSSDTQYF.